Listed below are T cell receptor beta chains from one sample, sequenced in a study of T cells and copy number aberrations in small-cell lung cancer. Sequenced by immunoSEQ multiplex PCR; TCRdb stores in-frame clones only, minus some. The table has over 6,500 clones, approximately 80% seen once. The sample consisted of normal tissue next to the tumor. All receptors derive from a woman between 45 and 65 years old with small cell lung cancer. Both conserved end residues are part of each CDR3. D genes are given only for firm matches. Size is omitted from some rows. Given values are once, few, many or a class for expanded clones.

TRBV11-1	-	TRBJ1-1	-	CASSSGTNTEAFF	TGTGCCAGCAGCTCTGGGACGAACACTGAAGCTTTCTTT
TRBV7-9	TRBD1	TRBJ1-1	-	CASSFGQGNEAFF	TGTGCCAGCAGCTTCGGACAGGGTAATGAAGCTTTCTTT
TRBV9	TRBD2	TRBJ2-7	-	CASSAKIAGTLYEQYF	TGTGCCAGCAGCGCCAAAATAGCGGGGACGCTCTACGAGCAGTACTTC
TRBV6-1	TRBD1	TRBJ2-7	-	CASSAKGQTYEQYF	TGTGCCAGCAGTGCGAAGGGACAGACCTACGAGCAGTACTTC
TRBV7-3	-	TRBJ2-2	once	CASSSSVTGELFF	TGTGCCAGCAGCTCCTCCGTCACCGGGGAGCTGTTTTTT
TRBV5-1	TRBD2	TRBJ2-5	-	CASRPGGGIQTQYF	TGCGCCAGCCGCCCGGGCGGGGGTATACAGACCCAGTACTTC
TRBV18	-	TRBJ1-3	few	CASQASGNTIYF	TGTGCCAGCCAGGCATCGGGAAACACCATATATTTT
TRBV7-9	-	TRBJ1-1	-	CASSPDRLNTEAFF	TGTGCCAGCAGCCCAGACAGGCTGAACACTGAAGCTTTCTTT
TRBV6-6	TRBD1	TRBJ2-5	-	CASSLGQGAWETQYF	TGTGCCAGCAGTCTCGGACAGGGGGCATGGGAGACCCAGTACTTC
TRBV29-1	-	TRBJ2-1	-	CSVDRPWGNEQFF	TGCAGCGTTGATCGCCCCTGGGGGAATGAGCAGTTCTTC
TRBV7-2	-	TRBJ1-2	-	CASSSRTASGYTF	TGTGCCAGCAGCTCCAGGACGGCCTCAGGCTACACCTTC
TRBV6-6	TRBD2	TRBJ2-5	few	CASSYDSGRETQYF	TGTGCCAGCAGTTACGATAGCGGGAGAGAGACCCAGTACTTC
TRBV29-1	-	TRBJ2-7	once	CSVETGANSYEQYF	TGCAGCGTTGAGACAGGCGCGAACTCCTACGAGCAGTACTTC
TRBV5-1	TRBD2	TRBJ2-3	-	CASSFGLAGTDTQYF	TGCGCCAGCAGCTTTGGGCTAGCGGGCACAGATACGCAGTATTTT
TRBV7-2	-	TRBJ2-7	-	CASSPRLGGRVEQYF	TGTGCCAGCAGCCCAAGGTTAGGGGGTAGGGTCGAGCAGTACTTC
TRBV15	-	TRBJ2-3	-	CATSRGAGYKRTDTQYF	TGTGCCACCAGCAGAGGGGCGGGATATAAACGCACAGATACGCAGTATTTT
TRBV4-1	TRBD1	TRBJ1-1	-	CASSHGQGGTEAFF	TGCGCCAGCAGTCACGGACAGGGAGGGACTGAAGCTTTCTTT